These 9 T cell receptor beta chains share one sample of origin, sequenced in a study of post-analysis software for immune sequencing data. Points from the study as a whole: Controls had lower frequencies than patients of five TRBV segments, which included TRBV5-6, TRBV5-1 and TRBV20-1.

Each TCR beta cDNA library carried unique molecular identifiers. TCRdb called the PCR reads again in MiXCR, with one record for every CDR3 protein. Of about 460,000 distinct CDR3 sequences listed, approximately 46% are singletons. No antigen has been identified for these receptors. The specimen was blood. The source is a girl aged 5 to 17 with multiple sclerosis.

Worth noting for this clonotype: One end of the junction fails to match germline, which may point to a read error. The chain employs TRBV5-1 and TRBJ2-1; maybe TRBD1 (5 bases). CDR1 is SGHRS and CDR2 is YFSETQ in the germline V gene. The CDR3 loop spans 13 amino acids. The DNA for the CDR3 is TGCGCCAGCAGCACAGTCCCGGACAATGAGCGGTTCTTC. This encodes CASSTVPDNERFF.

The CDR3 protein is CASSGLGVEDEKLFF. CDR3 sequence (DNA): TGTGCCAGCAGCGGCCTGGGGGTCGAAGATGAAAAACTGTTTTTT. The chain employs TRBV7-9 and TRBJ1-4; a possible D gene is TRBD1 (5 bases). Germline CDR1 reads SEHNR; CDR2 reads FQNEAQ (reference sequence). The CDR3 sequence is 15 residues long. Trimming left V 5 bases short and J 6 bases short, with 16 bases between.

The chain uses TRBV20-1 and TRBJ2-3, with a tentative D call TRBD1 (6 bases). The germline V gene encodes CDR1 DFQATT and CDR2 SNEGSKA (reference sequence). CDR3 size: 15 residues. Trimming removed 6 bases from V and 0 bases from J, with 16 bases in between. The CDR3 DNA is TGCAGTGCCATGAGGGACACCTTAAGCACAGATACGCAGTATTTT. It is translated as CSAMRDTLSTDTQYF.

This clonotype was observed a few times. The chain recombines TRBV29-1 with TRBJ2-7; TRBD1 matches 9 bases. Germline V lookup: CDR1 SQVTM, CDR2 ANQGSEA. The J segment lost 5 bases and the V segment lost 7 bases, leaving 9 bases of the junction unmatched. This CDR3 comprises 13 residues. The CDR3 loop is CSGAGTGIDEQYF. DNA for the CDR3: TGCAGCGGGGCCGGGACAGGGATCGACGAGCAGTACTTC.

This clonotype has a handful of counts. This chain joins TRBV10-3 and TRBJ2-6; D is undetermined. The CDR3 has 15 residues. Trimming shortened V by 9 bases and J by 2 bases, and 14 bases separated the two germline ends. Germline CDR1 and CDR2: ENHRY and SYGVKD. In nucleotides, the CDR3 is TGTGCCATTTCAGACGGAAGCACTGGGGCCAACGTCCTGACTTTC. This sequence encodes CAISDGSTGANVLTF.

This sequence joins TRBV6-1 and TRBJ2-2; 14 bases agree with TRBD2. Per the germline V gene, CDR1 is MNHNS and CDR2 is SASEGT. The CDR3 contains 19 residues. The trim removed 2 bases at V and 4 bases at J, leaving 9 bases unmatched. The CDR3 nucleotides are TGTGCCAGCAGTGAATCATCCCGGACTAGCGGGAGGCCCACCGGGGAGCTGTTTTTT. Residues: CASSESSRTSGRPTGELFF.

The V and J genes are TRBV6-2 or TRBV6-3 and TRBJ1-2; D remains unclear. CDR3 length equals 13 residues. V was cut by 4 bases and J by 7 bases, with 13 bases left in between. CDR1 is MNHEY and CDR2 is SVGEGT in the germline V gene. CDR3 sequence reads: CASSWTDATGYTF. CDR3 bases: TGTGCCAGCAGTTGGACCGATGCAACTGGCTACACCTTC.

The chain combines TRBV2 with TRBJ2-6; 7 bases fit TRBD2. Losses at the gene ends were 10 bases for V and 0 bases for J; bases not matched to a gene: 0. Germline-derived CDR1 and CDR2 are SNHLY and FYNNEI. CDR3 length: 13 amino acids. CDR3 region: CAKRGSGANVLTF. The CDR3 DNA reads TGTGCCAAGCGGGGCTCTGGGGCCAACGTCCTGACTTTC.

V usage is TRBV7-9 and J usage is TRBJ2-3; the D call may be TRBD1 or TRBD2 (5 bases each). Trimming removed 5 bases from V and 6 bases from J, with 12 bases in between. Germline CDR1 is SEHNR and CDR2 is FQNEAQ (reference sequence). The CDR3 sequence is 13 residues long. The CDR3 sequence: CASSKTGGDTQYF. The CDR3 DNA follows: TGTGCCAGCAGCAAAACAGGCGGGGATACGCAGTATTTT.